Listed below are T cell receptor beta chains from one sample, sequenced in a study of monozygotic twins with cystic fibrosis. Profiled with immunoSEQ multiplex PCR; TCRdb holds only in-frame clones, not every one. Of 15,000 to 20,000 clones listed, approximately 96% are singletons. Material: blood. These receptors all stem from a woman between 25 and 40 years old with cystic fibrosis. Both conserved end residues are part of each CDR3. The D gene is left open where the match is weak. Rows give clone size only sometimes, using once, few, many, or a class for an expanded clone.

cdr3_nt: TGTGCCAGCGGAATACGGGTCGCTAATTCACCCCTCCACTTT; cdr3_aa: CASGIRVANSPLHF; clone_size: NA; j_call: TRBJ1-6; v_call: TRBV6-1; d_call: NA
cdr3_nt: TGTGCCAGCAGCCTCCCGGGCTCCTACGAGCAGTACTTC; cdr3_aa: CASSLPGSYEQYF; clone_size: NA; j_call: TRBJ2-7; v_call: TRBV14; d_call: NA
cdr3_nt: TGTGCCAGCAGCCAGACAGGGACTGGAAACACCATATATTTT; cdr3_aa: CASSQTGTGNTIYF; clone_size: NA; j_call: TRBJ1-3; v_call: TRBV5-4; d_call: TRBD1
cdr3_nt: TGTGCCAGCTCACCTGGACAGGGGGTAACCGAGCAGTACTTC; cdr3_aa: CASSPGQGVTEQYF; clone_size: NA; j_call: TRBJ2-7; v_call: TRBV18; d_call: TRBD1
cdr3_nt: TGTGCCAGCACCCGGACCCGCTACGAGCAGTACTTC; cdr3_aa: CASTRTRYEQYF; clone_size: NA; j_call: TRBJ2-7; v_call: TRBV7-9; d_call: NA
cdr3_nt: TGCGCCAGCAGCTCCGCACTGGCGTCAGCATACAATGAGCAGTTCTTC; cdr3_aa: CASSSALASAYNEQFF; clone_size: NA; j_call: TRBJ2-1; v_call: TRBV5-1; d_call: NA
cdr3_nt: TGTGCCAGCAGCTTGTCAGGGAGTGGCTACGAGCAGTACTTC; cdr3_aa: CASSLSGSGYEQYF; clone_size: NA; j_call: TRBJ2-7; v_call: TRBV5-5; d_call: NA
cdr3_nt: TGTGCCACCCTACAGGGAAGGGAGGAGACCCAGTACTTC; cdr3_aa: CATLQGREETQYF; clone_size: NA; j_call: TRBJ2-5; v_call: TRBV6-1; d_call: NA
cdr3_nt: TGCAGCGTTGGACAGAACACTGAAGCTTTCTTT; cdr3_aa: CSVGQNTEAFF; clone_size: NA; j_call: TRBJ1-1; v_call: TRBV29-1; d_call: NA
cdr3_nt: TGTGCCAGCAGTGATCCCATAGCGGGGGGGCAATCTATAACCTCCTACGAGCAGTACTTC; cdr3_aa: CASSDPIAGGQSITSYEQYF; clone_size: NA; j_call: TRBJ2-7; v_call: TRBV6-1; d_call: TRBD2
cdr3_nt: TGTGCCAGCAGAAATGATCAGCCCCAGCATTTT; cdr3_aa: CASRNDQPQHF; clone_size: NA; j_call: TRBJ1-5; v_call: TRBV6-6; d_call: NA
cdr3_nt: TGTGCCAGTAGTATAGGGCAGGGTGTTAATCAGCCCCAGCATTTT; cdr3_aa: CASSIGQGVNQPQHF; clone_size: NA; j_call: TRBJ1-5; v_call: TRBV19; d_call: NA
cdr3_nt: TGCGCCAGCAGCCGACAGTTCACTGAAGCTTTCTTT; cdr3_aa: CASSRQFTEAFF; clone_size: NA; j_call: TRBJ1-1; v_call: TRBV10-2; d_call: NA
cdr3_nt: TGTGCCAGCAGCCCCCGGGACACCCGACGGGGCTACACCTTC; cdr3_aa: CASSPRDTRRGYTF; clone_size: NA; j_call: TRBJ1-2; v_call: TRBV7-8; d_call: NA
cdr3_nt: TGTGCCAGCAGTTGGGGGGCCCTTTACAATGAGCAGTTCTTC; cdr3_aa: CASSWGALYNEQFF; clone_size: NA; j_call: TRBJ2-1; v_call: TRBV27; d_call: NA
cdr3_nt: TGCGCCAGCAGCCTCCCGGGATATAATTCACCCCTCCACTTT; cdr3_aa: CASSLPGYNSPLHF; clone_size: NA; j_call: TRBJ1-6; v_call: TRBV4-1; d_call: NA
cdr3_nt: TGCGCCAGCAGCCCGGACAGGTCCTATGGCTACACCTTC; cdr3_aa: CASSPDRSYGYTF; clone_size: NA; j_call: TRBJ1-2; v_call: TRBV5-1; d_call: TRBD1
cdr3_nt: TGTGCCAGTAGTGTCTATCAAGGCAGCAATCAGCCCCAGCATTTT; cdr3_aa: CASSVYQGSNQPQHF; clone_size: once; j_call: TRBJ1-5; v_call: TRBV19; d_call: NA
cdr3_nt: TGTGCCAGTAGGGAGGGGCATTATAGCTCCTATAATTCACCCCTCCACTTT; cdr3_aa: CASREGHYSSYNSPLHF; clone_size: NA; j_call: TRBJ1-6; v_call: TRBV19; d_call: NA
cdr3_nt: TGCGCCAGCAGCTTGGCACTGCGGGGGGTCTCAGATACGCAGTATTTT; cdr3_aa: CASSLALRGVSDTQYF; clone_size: NA; j_call: TRBJ2-3; v_call: TRBV5-1; d_call: TRBD2
cdr3_nt: TGTGCCAGCAGCGAGGGTGGGACTAGCGTTAATGAGCAGTTCTTC; cdr3_aa: CASSEGGTSVNEQFF; clone_size: NA; j_call: TRBJ2-1; v_call: TRBV5-4; d_call: TRBD2
cdr3_nt: TGTGCCAGCAGTTCCTGGACTAGCGGGGGGGCCCAAGAGACCCAGTACTTC; cdr3_aa: CASSSWTSGGAQETQYF; clone_size: NA; j_call: TRBJ2-5; v_call: TRBV27; d_call: TRBD2
cdr3_nt: TGTGCCAGCAGTATAACCCCGACAGGCGGGCGAGGCTACACCTTC; cdr3_aa: CASSITPTGGRGYTF; clone_size: NA; j_call: TRBJ1-2; v_call: TRBV27; d_call: NA
cdr3_nt: TGCAGCGTTCGGGGCGGGGGGGCGAATACGCAGTATTTT; cdr3_aa: CSVRGGGANTQYF; clone_size: NA; j_call: TRBJ2-3; v_call: TRBV29-1; d_call: TRBD2
cdr3_nt: TGTGCCAGCAGCGCCGGAGGAGGCGGGGGGAACACTGAAGCTTTCTTT; cdr3_aa: CASSAGGGGGNTEAFF; clone_size: NA; j_call: TRBJ1-1; v_call: TRBV9; d_call: NA
cdr3_nt: TGTGCCACCAGCAGAGCTCCCCAAGGGGGAAATTCACCCCTCCACTTT; cdr3_aa: CATSRAPQGGNSPLHF; clone_size: NA; j_call: TRBJ1-6; v_call: TRBV15; d_call: NA
cdr3_nt: TGTGCCAGCAGTTACTCGAAGCGCAATGAGCAGTTCTTC; cdr3_aa: CASSYSKRNEQFF; clone_size: NA; j_call: TRBJ2-1; v_call: TRBV6-5; d_call: NA
cdr3_nt: TGTGCCAGCAGAGCCGAGGGACCCAGGGCGGCTTTCTTT; cdr3_aa: CASRAEGPRAAFF; clone_size: NA; j_call: TRBJ1-1; v_call: TRBV2; d_call: NA
cdr3_nt: TGTGCCAGCAGCCTAGGACCCGCGGGAGGCTCACCCCTCCACTTT; cdr3_aa: CASSLGPAGGSPLHF; clone_size: NA; j_call: TRBJ1-6; v_call: TRBV6-1; d_call: NA
cdr3_nt: TGTGCCAGCAGCGCCCGGACACCAAACTCCTACGAGCAGTACTTC; cdr3_aa: CASSARTPNSYEQYF; clone_size: NA; j_call: TRBJ2-7; v_call: TRBV9; d_call: NA
cdr3_nt: TGCGCCAGCAGCCTGGAGTTCACATATAATTCACCCCTCCACTTT; cdr3_aa: CASSLEFTYNSPLHF; clone_size: NA; j_call: TRBJ1-6; v_call: TRBV4-1; d_call: NA
cdr3_nt: TGCGCCAGCAGTGAGTCGAGCACAGGGAGGACTGAAGCTTTCTTT; cdr3_aa: CASSESSTGRTEAFF; clone_size: NA; j_call: TRBJ1-1; v_call: TRBV10-2; d_call: NA
cdr3_nt: TGTGCCTGGAGTCTAGGGGTTCGGACTGAAGCTTTCTTT; cdr3_aa: CAWSLGVRTEAFF; clone_size: NA; j_call: TRBJ1-1; v_call: TRBV30; d_call: NA
cdr3_nt: TGCGCCAGCAGCTTGAGTACGGGGGTAGGATCATGGCAGTTCTTC; cdr3_aa: CASSLSTGVGSWQFF; clone_size: NA; j_call: TRBJ2-1; v_call: TRBV5-1; d_call: NA
cdr3_nt: TGTGCCAGCAGTGGGGGGGGTTCCGGGACAGGGTCCTATGGCTACACCTTC; cdr3_aa: CASSGGGSGTGSYGYTF; clone_size: NA; j_call: TRBJ1-2; v_call: TRBV6-1; d_call: TRBD1
cdr3_nt: TGTGCCAGCTCACCCCCGTTTTCGATAGCGGGGCCCCAGGGGACCCAGTACTTC; cdr3_aa: CASSPPFSIAGPQGTQYF; clone_size: NA; j_call: TRBJ2-5; v_call: TRBV18; d_call: TRBD2
cdr3_nt: TGTGCCAGCAGTCTGGACCCGATGGGGGAAGCTTTCTTT; cdr3_aa: CASSLDPMGEAFF; clone_size: once; j_call: TRBJ1-1; v_call: TRBV27; d_call: NA
cdr3_nt: TGCGCCAGCAGCCGGGACAGCAACTCTGGAAACACCATATATTTT; cdr3_aa: CASSRDSNSGNTIYF; clone_size: NA; j_call: TRBJ1-3; v_call: TRBV4-3; d_call: TRBD1
cdr3_nt: TGTGCCAGCAGGCCATGGGAAAACACTGAAGCTTTCTTT; cdr3_aa: CASRPWENTEAFF; clone_size: NA; j_call: TRBJ1-1; v_call: TRBV6-5; d_call: NA
cdr3_nt: TGCGCCAGCAGCCAAGGACTAGCGGGGCGCACAGATACGCAGTATTTT; cdr3_aa: CASSQGLAGRTDTQYF; clone_size: NA; j_call: TRBJ2-3; v_call: TRBV4-3; d_call: TRBD2
cdr3_nt: TGTGCCAGCAGTTTCGGCCTAGCAGGGGAGCTGTTTTTT; cdr3_aa: CASSFGLAGELFF; clone_size: NA; j_call: TRBJ2-2; v_call: TRBV27; d_call: NA
cdr3_nt: TGTGCCAGCAGGCGGCAGGTGGGCACTGAAGCTTTCTTT; cdr3_aa: CASRRQVGTEAFF; clone_size: NA; j_call: TRBJ1-1; v_call: TRBV6-6; d_call: NA
cdr3_nt: TGTGCCAGTAGTAAAACGGGCGCTCCGGGACAGGAGCAGTACTTC; cdr3_aa: CASSKTGAPGQEQYF; clone_size: NA; j_call: TRBJ2-7; v_call: TRBV19; d_call: TRBD1
cdr3_nt: TGTGCCATCAGTGCGGATTCTAGCGGCACAGATACGCAGTATTTT; cdr3_aa: CAISADSSGTDTQYF; clone_size: NA; j_call: TRBJ2-3; v_call: TRBV10-3; d_call: NA
cdr3_nt: TGTGCCAGCAGCTTAGCGTTGGCCACCACAGGGGCCAACGTCCTGACTTTC; cdr3_aa: CASSLALATTGANVLTF; clone_size: NA; j_call: TRBJ2-6; v_call: TRBV7-6; d_call: NA
cdr3_nt: TGTGCCAGCAGGGTGACAGGGGGCGCGAGAGGCTACACCTTC; cdr3_aa: CASRVTGGARGYTF; clone_size: NA; j_call: TRBJ1-2; v_call: TRBV28; d_call: TRBD1
cdr3_nt: TGTGCCTGGAGTGTACTCGGGGGCGCGAGTGGCTACACCTTC; cdr3_aa: CAWSVLGGASGYTF; clone_size: NA; j_call: TRBJ1-2; v_call: TRBV30; d_call: NA
cdr3_nt: TGTGCCATCAGTGGAAAGTCAGGGGCGGGATCCCATTACACTGAAGCTTTCTTT; cdr3_aa: CAISGKSGAGSHYTEAFF; clone_size: NA; j_call: TRBJ1-1; v_call: TRBV10-3; d_call: NA
cdr3_nt: TGTGCCAGCACTGCGGAAAGGACGAACTATGGCTACACCTTC; cdr3_aa: CASTAERTNYGYTF; clone_size: once; j_call: TRBJ1-2; v_call: TRBV2; d_call: NA
cdr3_nt: TGCGCCAGCAGCCAAGTTCCAGGGGCCCGCATGAACACTGAAGCTTTCTTT; cdr3_aa: CASSQVPGARMNTEAFF; clone_size: NA; j_call: TRBJ1-1; v_call: TRBV4-1; d_call: NA
cdr3_nt: TGTGCCAGTAATTCACTTTGGACAGGGGACACAACTGAAGCTTTCTTT; cdr3_aa: CASNSLWTGDTTEAFF; clone_size: NA; j_call: TRBJ1-1; v_call: TRBV19; d_call: TRBD1